These 8 T cell receptor beta chains originate from one sample sequenced in a study of blood T cell repertoires in COVID-19. Data came from immunoSEQ multiplex PCR; TCRdb stores just in-frame clones and leaves some out. The sample contains about 180,000 clones, roughly 84% of which appear only once. The specimen was peripheral blood. These receptors originate from a person aged 65-85 years with COVID-19, enrolled during active disease.

The CDR3 loop is CASRRGFGELFF. CDR3 DNA sequence: TGTGCCAGCAGGCGGGGGTTCGGGGAGCTGTTTTTT. The chain employs TRBV27 and TRBJ2-2, with TRBD2 matching 7 bases. The CDR3 loop spans 12 amino acids. Germline CDR1 MNHEY, CDR2 SMNVEV (reference sequence). With 6 bases clipped from V and 7 bases from J, the junction kept 2 bases outside the gene matches.

The CDR3 DNA is TGTGCCAGCAGCCAAGTCCCCTTACATACTACCATTTCGAACACTGAAGCTTTCTTT. Its translation: CASSQVPLHTTISNTEAFF. This sequence joins TRBV3-1 (or the pseudogene TRBV3-2) and TRBJ1-1; D remains ambiguous. Trimming removed 1 base at V and 1 base at J, with 22 bases between. The CDR3 length is 19 residues. Germline V gene sequence: CDR1 LGHDT, CDR2 YNNKEL (reference sequence).

The count of this clone is one. This chain joins TRBV9 and TRBJ1-1, with D perhaps TRBD1 (6 bases). Trimming left V 4 bases short and J 1 base short, with 11 bases between. The CDR3 runs to 14 residues. The germline gives CDR1 SGDLS, CDR2 YYNGEE. The CDR3 spells CASSPQGRNTEAFF. The DNA for the CDR3 is TGTGCCAGCAGCCCACAGGGAAGGAACACTGAAGCTTTCTTT.

This clone was observed a single time. The genes are TRBV11-2 and TRBJ1-1; D is undetermined. Germline V gene lookup returns CDR1 SGHAT and CDR2 FQNNGV. V dropped 5 bases and J dropped 4 bases, with 8 bases sitting between them. The CDR3 has 12 amino acids. The chain's CDR3 is CASSRRGTEAFF. As DNA, the CDR3 is TGTGCCAGCAGCCGACGGGGCACTGAAGCTTTCTTT.

The rearrangement uses TRBV19 and TRBJ2-7; 9 bases line up with TRBD1. The germline V gene has CDR1 LNHDA and CDR2 SQIVND (reference sequence). This CDR3 is built from 14 residues. V lost 5 bases to trimming and J lost 3 bases; unmatched junction nucleotides: 5. The CDR3 protein is CASSSGTGLYEQYF. CDR3 DNA: TGTGCCAGTAGTTCCGGGACAGGGCTCTACGAGCAGTACTTC.

The chain has TRBV29-1 and TRBJ1-1; TRBD1 is a possible D gene (5 bases). The germline V gene has CDR1 SQVTM and CDR2 ANQGSEA. The CDR3 is 14 amino acids. V shed 6 bases and J shed 2 bases, with 16 bases lying between them. The CDR3 reads CSVVYPGLNTEAFF. Here the CDR3 DNA reads TGCAGCGTCGTATATCCGGGACTTAACACTGAAGCTTTCTTT.

This chain links TRBV5-1 with TRBJ2-7, with 9 bases lining up with TRBD1. The CDR3 consists of 15 residues. The germline V gene has CDR1 SGHRS and CDR2 YFSETQ. Trimming at V came to 2 bases and at J to 6 bases, leaving 9 bases not matched to a gene. The CDR3 DNA reads TGCGCCAGCAGCTTTGGGGACAGGGATTCGGTCGAGCAGTACTTC. Its protein is CASSFGDRDSVEQYF.

The chain uses TRBV5-1 and TRBJ1-2; 7 nucleotides align to TRBD1. The trim removed 6 bases at V and 5 bases at J, leaving 10 bases unmatched. The CDR3 runs to 14 residues. CDR1 is SGHRS, CDR2 YFSETQ, per germline. CDR3 DNA sequence: TGCGCCAGCACCTCAAGACAGGGAACTTATGGCTACACCTTC. Encoded protein: CASTSRQGTYGYTF.